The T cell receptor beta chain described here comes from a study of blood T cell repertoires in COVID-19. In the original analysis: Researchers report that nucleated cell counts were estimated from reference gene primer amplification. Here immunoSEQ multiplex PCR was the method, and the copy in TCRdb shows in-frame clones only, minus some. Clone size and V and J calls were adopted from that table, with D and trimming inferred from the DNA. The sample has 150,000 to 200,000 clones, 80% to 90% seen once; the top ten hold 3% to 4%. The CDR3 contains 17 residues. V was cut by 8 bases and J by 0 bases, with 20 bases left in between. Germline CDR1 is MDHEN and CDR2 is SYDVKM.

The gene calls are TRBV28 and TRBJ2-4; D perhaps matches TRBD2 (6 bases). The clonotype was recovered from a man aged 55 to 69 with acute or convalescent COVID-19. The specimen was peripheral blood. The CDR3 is CASGGTSASLAKNIQYF. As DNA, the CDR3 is TGTGCCAGCGGGGGGACCTCGGCATCTTTAGCCAAAAACATTCAGTACTTC.